What follows are 12 T cell receptor beta chains derived from one specimen sequenced in a study of technical replicates of blood from a few donors. Data came from immunoSEQ multiplex PCR; TCRdb stores just in-frame clones and leaves some out. This repertoire shows about 49,000 clones, about 93% found once; its top ten account for about 4.3%. Source material: PBMCs. These receptors all come from a human donor in good health. Some clones in this sample may be carry-over from other donors' samples.

This chain links TRBV5-6 with TRBJ1-2, with a tentative D call TRBD1 (5 bases). Per germline, CDR1 SGHDT and CDR2 YYEEEE. V was clipped by 1 base and J by 4 bases, with 14 bases between them. The CDR3 consists of 15 residues. CDR3: CASSLRGNSLYGYTF. For the CDR3, the DNA is TGTGCCAGCAGCTTGAGGGGTAACAGTCTCTATGGCTACACCTTC.

The chain combines TRBV5-1 with TRBJ2-1, with 9 bases fitting TRBD1. The CDR3 is made up of 15 amino acids. CDR1 is SGHRS and CDR2 is YFSETQ in the germline V gene. V gave up 3 bases and J gave up 6 bases; unmatched junction bases: 7. The CDR3 loop reads CASSSSGQGINEQFF. In DNA form, the CDR3 reads TGCGCCAGCAGCTCTTCGGGACAGGGTATCAATGAGCAGTTCTTC. The whole variable domain, filled in from reference TRBV5-1 and TRBJ2-1, reads KAGVTQTPRYLIKTRGQQVTLSCSPISGHRSVSWYQQTPGQGLQFLFEYFSETQRNKGNFPGRFSGRQFSNSRSEMNVSTLELGDSALYLCASSSSGQGINEQFFGPGTRLTVL.

This chain links TRBV5-1 with TRBJ2-3; 8 nucleotides match TRBD2. This CDR3 is 16 amino acids long. The germline V gene encodes CDR1 SGHRS and CDR2 YFSETQ. With 0 bases clipped from V and 4 bases from J, the junction kept 7 bases outside the gene matches. This chain's CDR3 is CASSLDGGGQADTQYF. The CDR3, as DNA: TGCGCCAGCAGCTTGGACGGCGGGGGGCAGGCAGATACGCAGTATTTT. Variable domain in full (rest from reference TRBV5-1 and TRBJ2-3): KAGVTQTPRYLIKTRGQQVTLSCSPISGHRSVSWYQQTPGQGLQFLFEYFSETQRNKGNFPGRFSGRQFSNSRSEMNVSTLELGDSALYLCASSLDGGGQADTQYFGPGTRLTVL.

This sequence joins TRBV4-2 and TRBJ2-3; D uncertain. The CDR3 is 16 residues long. Between the trimmed V and J ends, which lost 1 base and 4 bases, there was a span of 15 bases. The germline CDR1 and CDR2 sequences are LGHNA and YNFKEQ. DNA for the CDR3: TGTGCCAGCAGCCAAGGCTTGCTAGGAAGTTCAGATACGCAGTATTTT. Translating gives CASSQGLLGSSDTQYF.

This chain connects TRBV7-9 to TRBJ1-1, with D maybe TRBD1 (6 bases). V was clipped by 1 base and J by 0 bases, with 6 bases between them. The CDR3 runs 14 residues. The germline gives CDR1 SEHNR, CDR2 FQNEAQ (reference sequence). In DNA form, the CDR3 reads TGTGCCAGCAGCTTAGGACAGGTGAACACTGAAGCTTTCTTT. Its protein product is CASSLGQVNTEAFF.

The chain links TRBV27 to TRBJ2-2, with 7 bases matching TRBD2. Germline V gene data show CDR1 as MNHEY and CDR2 as SMNVEV (reference sequence). This CDR3 contains 16 residues. The ends lost 0 bases at V and 4 bases at J; junction bases unmatched: 5. CDR3 sequence reads: CASSLSGTKATGELFF. For the CDR3, the DNA is TGTGCCAGCAGTTTATCCGGGACTAAGGCCACCGGGGAGCTGTTTTTT.

This clone is labeled medium-sized. The V call is TRBV4-1, the J call TRBJ2-7; D call uncertain. The CDR3 length is 14 residues. V lost 4 bases and J lost 3, with 13 bases in between. CDR1 is MGHRA, CDR2 YSYEKL, per germline. The DNA of the CDR3 is TGCGCCAGCAGCCCGAGCACCGGGTTCTACGAGCAGTACTTC. Translating gives CASSPSTGFYEQYF.

The chain recombines TRBV7-2 with TRBJ1-2; no firm D call. The germline CDR1 and CDR2 sequences are SGHTA and FQGNSA. The CDR3 extends over 15 amino acids. The V end lost 2 bases, the J end lost 0 bases, and 10 bases lay between the germline ends. CDR3 DNA: TGTGCCAGCAGCTTAAGAGCTCGATCTAACTATGGCTACACCTTC. It yields the protein CASSLRARSNYGYTF.

This clone was detected once. This chain uses TRBV7-9 with TRBJ2-1, with TRBD1 identical over 8 bases. The V gene's germline CDR1 is SEHNR and CDR2 FQNEAQ (reference sequence). The CDR3 loop spans 14 amino acids. Germline trimming cut 5 bases from V and 10 bases from J; bases unmatched to any gene: 10. CDR3 residues: CASSTRTGTGEQFF. CDR3 in DNA: TGTGCCAGCAGCACAAGGACAGGGACGGGGGAGCAGTTCTTC.

The chain carries TRBV2 and TRBJ1-1; a weak D match, TRBD1 (6 bases). Germline V gene data show CDR1 as SNHLY and CDR2 as FYNNEI. With 4 bases removed from V and 2 bases from J, the gap between germline ends came to 11 bases. The CDR3 extends over 14 amino acids. The CDR3 bases are TGTGCCAGCAGTGTTAGACAGGTAAACACTGAAGCTTTCTTT. It translates to CASSVRQVNTEAFF.

The rearrangement uses TRBV10-3 and TRBJ2-1; D may be TRBD1 (5 bases). The CDR3 length is 15 residues. V shed 0 bases and J shed 7 bases, with 13 bases lying between them. CDR1 and CDR2 from the germline V gene are ENHRY and SYGVKD. This CDR3 is CAISESQLPGNEQFF. The CDR3 bases are TGTGCCATCAGTGAGTCCCAGCTCCCAGGGAATGAGCAGTTCTTC.

The chain employs TRBV7-9 and TRBJ2-5; 13 positions match TRBD2. Germline V gene sequence: CDR1 SEHNR, CDR2 FQNEAQ (reference sequence). V was pared by 6 bases and J by 5 bases, with 6 bases of the junction left unmatched. The CDR3 is 15 amino acids. CDR3 bases: TGTGCCAGCAGACCAACTAGCGGGGGGGCTGAGACCCAGTACTTC. Translating it yields CASRPTSGGAETQYF.